This T cell receptor (beta chain) was retrieved from a study of shared clonotypes between healthy human individuals. Assay: immunoSEQ multiplex PCR; the TCRdb copy retains only in-frame clones and omits some. The sample includes 2,500,000 or so clones, 80% to 95% of them seen just once. CDR1 and CDR2 (germline): LNHDA, SQIVND (reference sequence). Trimming removed 5 bases at V and 1 base at J, with 11 bases between. CDR3 size: 14 residues. The receptor's source is a man aged 18 to 30 in good health. Some clones in this sample may be carry-over from other donors' samples. This chain connects TRBV19 to TRBJ1-2; D not resolved. The sample taken for sequencing was naive CD4+ T cells from PBMCs. The sample's subset: CD45RA+ positively selected. CDR3 in DNA: TGTGCCAGTAGTCAGTCTACCGGTAACTATGGCTACACCTTC. It encodes CASSQSTGNYGYTF. The whole variable domain, filled in from reference TRBV19 and TRBJ1-2, reads DGGITQSPKYLFRKEGQNVTLSCEQNLNHDAMYWYRQDPGQGLRLIYYSQIVNDFQKGDIAEGYSVSREKKESFPLTVTSAQKNPTAFYLCASSQSTGNYGYTFGSGTRLTVV.